The clone carrying this T cell receptor (beta chain) has ten or more counts. Its specificity is not known. TCRdb itself ran the reads through MiXCR, one entry per CDR3 protein. The sample shows around 320,000 distinct CDR3 sequences, more than 8% of them seen only once. The sample originates from a study of T cell repertoires in cytomegalovirus infection. The wider study: Indications of both CMV infection and matching HLA type were provided by public TCR beta signatures. Whole-study results and caveats: Identification of carriers of CMV plus the relevant HLA was achieved through cumulative public TCR beta family frequency. HLA-C-restricted, CMV-specific TCR beta clonotypes were dominant ex vivo.

The material sequenced was PBMCs. This TCR came from a human donor in good health (CMV status not recorded). Some clones in this sample may be carry-over from other donors' samples.

CDR3 region: CATSETPSGGYNEQFF. The CDR3 DNA follows: TGTGCCACCAGTGAGACTCCTAGCGGGGGTTACAATGAGCAGTTCTTC. J is TRBJ2-1 and V is TRBV24-1; 10 nucleotides agree with TRBD2. The CDR3 length is 16 residues. Germline assignment: CDR1 KGHDR and CDR2 SFDVKD. The junction had 6 bases not matched to a gene; V was cut back by 4 bases and J by 4 bases.